The 3 T cell receptor beta chains presented below share a single source sample, sequenced in a study of post-analysis software for immune sequencing data. The study, taken as a whole, reports: Five TRBV segments, including TRBV5-6, TRBV5-1 and TRBV20-1, were more frequent in patients than controls.

Incorporated into the TCR beta cDNA libraries were unique molecular identifiers, which served to reduce PCR and sequencing biases. MiXCR, run by TCRdb on the PCR reads, gives a single entry per CDR3 protein. The table lists 400,000 to 500,000 distinct CDR3 sequences, more than 30% of them singletons. Antigens of these TCRs are unknown. Sequenced sample: blood. These receptors were taken from a girl aged 2 to 10 with multiple sclerosis.

The V call is TRBV5-1, the J call TRBJ2-1; 7 positions match TRBD1. The germline V gene has CDR1 SGHRS and CDR2 YFSETQ. This CDR3 comprises 16 residues. The V gene end was trimmed by 4 bases and the J gene end by 3 bases; junction bases not matched to a gene: 10. CDR3 DNA: TGCGCCAGCAGCCTGTCCGGGACAGAGCTCTACAATGAGCAGTTCTTC. Translating it yields CASSLSGTELYNEQFF.

This clonotype was seen more than once but under ten times. The chain recombines TRBV29-1 with TRBJ2-7; perhaps TRBD1 as D (5 bases). This CDR3 is built from 13 residues. CDR1 and CDR2 (germline): SQVTM, ANQGSEA. V lost 3 bases, J lost 5 bases, and 14 bases lay in between. The CDR3 protein is CSVEGQVIDEQYF. CDR3 sequence (DNA): TGCAGCGTTGAGGGGCAGGTAATCGACGAGCAGTACTTC.

This rearrangement joins TRBV5-5 to TRBJ1-2, with 9 bases matching TRBD1. The CDR3 consists of 14 residues. Looked up from germline, CDR1 is SGHKS and CDR2 is YYEKEE (reference sequence). Losses at the gene ends were 1 base for V and 6 bases for J; bases not matched to a gene: 4. The CDR3 sequence: CASSLRTGAHGYTF. In DNA, the CDR3 is TGTGCCAGCAGCTTGAGGACAGGGGCCCATGGCTACACCTTC.